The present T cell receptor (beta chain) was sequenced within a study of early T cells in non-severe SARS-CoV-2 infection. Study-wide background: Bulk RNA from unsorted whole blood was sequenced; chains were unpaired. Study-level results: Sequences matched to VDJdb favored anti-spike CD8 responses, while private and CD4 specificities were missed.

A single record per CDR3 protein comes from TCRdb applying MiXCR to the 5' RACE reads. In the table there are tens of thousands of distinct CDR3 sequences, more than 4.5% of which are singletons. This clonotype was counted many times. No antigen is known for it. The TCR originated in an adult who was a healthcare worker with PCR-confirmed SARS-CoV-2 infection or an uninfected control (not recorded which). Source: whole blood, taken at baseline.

The CDR3, as DNA: TGTGCCAGTAGTACGTACACAGATACGCAGTATTTT. It encodes CASSTYTDTQYF. The rearrangement joins TRBV19 to TRBJ2-3; D is ambiguous. This CDR3 is 12 amino acids long. Per the germline V gene, CDR1 is LNHDA and CDR2 is SQIVND (reference sequence). V was trimmed by 4 bases and J by 2 bases, leaving 4 bases between them.